One and the same sample provided the 6 T cell receptor beta chains below, sequenced in a study of beta chain features in type 1 diabetes. Expressed TCRB transcripts were sequenced because the isolated RNA had all been reverse transcribed beforehand. Generated by immunoSEQ multiplex PCR, the TCRdb table keeps only in-frame clones and is missing some. Among 300,000 to 350,000 clones listed, around a fifth were seen once. Sequenced sample: naive CD4+ T cells from blood. These receptors were taken from a woman between 18 and 29 years old in good health.

This chain uses TRBV5-6 with TRBJ2-5, with 15 bases aligning to TRBD2. The CDR3 has 18 amino acids. After removal of 1 base from V and 1 base from J, the junction contained 5 bases not matched to a gene. CDR1 SGHDT and CDR2 YYEEEE come from the germline V gene. CDR3 loop: CASSLPGLAGGSQETQYF. DNA for the CDR3: TGTGCCAGCAGCTTGCCAGGACTAGCGGGGGGGAGCCAAGAGACCCAGTACTTC.

The chain carries TRBV30 and TRBJ2-7; weak D call: TRBD1 (6 bases). The CDR3 is made up of 13 amino acids. The germline V gene has CDR1 GTSNPN and CDR2 SVGIG (reference sequence). The germline V and J ends were trimmed by 4 bases and 0 bases, with 10 bases remaining between them. CDR3 loop: CAWKYRASYEQYF. In DNA, the CDR3 is TGTGCCTGGAAGTACAGGGCCTCCTACGAGCAGTACTTC.

The J gene is TRBJ1-1, the V gene TRBV29-1; D not resolved. CDR1 is SQVTM, CDR2 ANQGSEA, per germline. The CDR3 consists of 13 residues. Trimming took off 2 bases at V and 3 bases at J, with 10 bases between the two ends. DNA for the CDR3: TGCAGCGTTGAAACCCGGTTGGACACTGAAGCTTTCTTT. It encodes CSVETRLDTEAFF.

This clone was counted between two and nine times. The rearrangement links TRBV29-1 to TRBJ2-1; 11 bases match TRBD1. Germline lookup yields CDR1 SQVTM and CDR2 ANQGSEA. V was clipped by 7 bases and J by 7 bases; unmatched bases: 9. The CDR3 is made up of 14 amino acids. CDR3: CSAERGTGGNEQFF. Here the CDR3 DNA reads TGCAGCGCCGAGAGAGGGACAGGGGGAAATGAGCAGTTCTTC.

This clone was observed a handful of times. The chain employs TRBV9 and TRBJ2-1; 15 bases are shared with TRBD2. The CDR3 spans 15 residues. V shed 3 bases, J shed 9 bases, and the junction held 4 bases outside the gene matches. Germline CDR1 reads SGDLS; CDR2 reads YYNGEE. CDR3 amino acids: CASSAGLAGGGEQFF. The CDR3 DNA sequence: TGTGCCAGCAGCGCTGGACTAGCGGGAGGGGGTGAGCAGTTCTTC.

This clone has just one count. Additional DNA sequences in this sample encode the identical CDR3. The chain employs TRBV30 and TRBJ2-5; 9 bases line up with TRBD2. The ends lost 3 bases at V and 5 bases at J; junction bases unmatched: 7. The CDR3 has 14 residues. Per the germline V gene, CDR1 is GTSNPN and CDR2 is SVGIG (reference sequence). CDR3 sequence (DNA): TGTGCCTGGAGCCCGGGACTAGCAGGGGAGACCCAGTACTTC. Protein: CAWSPGLAGETQYF.